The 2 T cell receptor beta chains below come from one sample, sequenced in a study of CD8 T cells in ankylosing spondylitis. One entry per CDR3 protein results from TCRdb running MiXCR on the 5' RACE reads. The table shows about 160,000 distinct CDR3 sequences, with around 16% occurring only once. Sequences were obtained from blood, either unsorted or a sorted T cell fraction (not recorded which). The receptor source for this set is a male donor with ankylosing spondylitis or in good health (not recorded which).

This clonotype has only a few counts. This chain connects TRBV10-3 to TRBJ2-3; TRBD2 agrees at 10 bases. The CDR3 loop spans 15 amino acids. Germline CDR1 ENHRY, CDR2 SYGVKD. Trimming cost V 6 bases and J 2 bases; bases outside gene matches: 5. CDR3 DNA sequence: TGTGCCATCAGCCGACTAGCGGGTTACACAGATACGCAGTATTTT. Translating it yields CAISRLAGYTDTQYF.

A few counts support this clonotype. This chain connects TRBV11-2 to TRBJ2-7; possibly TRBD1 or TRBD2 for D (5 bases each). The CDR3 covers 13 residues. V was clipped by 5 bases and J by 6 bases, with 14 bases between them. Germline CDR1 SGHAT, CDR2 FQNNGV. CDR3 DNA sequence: TGTGCCAGCAGCATCTCAACCGGGGCCGAGCAGTACTTC. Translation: CASSISTGAEQYF.